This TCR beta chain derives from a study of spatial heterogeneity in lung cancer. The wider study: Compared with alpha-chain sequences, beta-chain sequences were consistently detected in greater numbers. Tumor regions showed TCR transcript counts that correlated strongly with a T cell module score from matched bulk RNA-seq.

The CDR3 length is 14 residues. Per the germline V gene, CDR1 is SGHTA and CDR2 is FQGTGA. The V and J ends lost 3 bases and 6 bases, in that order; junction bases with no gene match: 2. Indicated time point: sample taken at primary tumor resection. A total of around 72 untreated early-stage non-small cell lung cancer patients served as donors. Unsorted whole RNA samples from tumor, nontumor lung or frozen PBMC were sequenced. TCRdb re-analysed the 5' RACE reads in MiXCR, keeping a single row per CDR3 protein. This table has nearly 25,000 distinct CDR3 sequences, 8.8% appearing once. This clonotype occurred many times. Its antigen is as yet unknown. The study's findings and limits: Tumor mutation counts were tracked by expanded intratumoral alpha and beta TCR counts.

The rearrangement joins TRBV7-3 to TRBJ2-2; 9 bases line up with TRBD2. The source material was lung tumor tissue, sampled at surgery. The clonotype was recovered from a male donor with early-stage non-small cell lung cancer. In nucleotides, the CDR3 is TGTGCCAGCAGCTTTGCGGGAGGGGCCGGGGAGCTGTTTTTT. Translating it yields CASSFAGGAGELFF.